The 18 T cell receptor beta chains below were found in one sample sequenced in a study of blood T cells in healthy people across ages. Primers used in a second PCR of roughly 6 to 12 cycles were a sample-barcoded 5' primer and a J-beta primer mix. TCRdb passed the 5' RACE reads through MiXCR, listing each CDR3 protein once. This sample has about 800,000 distinct CDR3 sequences, with around 25% found just once. The sample also formed part of further work on T cells of mothers and their children.

The source material was blood. The receptor set was obtained from a boy aged 5-17 years in good health.

A few counts support this clonotype. This chain joins TRBV29-1 and TRBJ2-5; 7 bases fit TRBD2. Germline loops: CDR1 SQVTM, CDR2 ANQGSEA. The CDR3 covers 14 residues. After removal of 4 bases from V and 2 bases from J, the junction contained 7 bases not matched to a gene. As DNA, the CDR3 is TGCAGCGTTGGTCCTAGCGGCACACAAGAGACCCAGTACTTC. The encoded protein is CSVGPSGTQETQYF.

This clonotype has just a few counts. This chain joins TRBV6-1 and TRBJ2-5, with D hard to call. V was clipped by 4 bases and J by 4 bases, with 7 bases between them. The CDR3 consists of 12 residues. The germline V gene encodes CDR1 MNHNS and CDR2 SASEGT. The CDR3 is CASSALLETQYF. CDR3 bases: TGTGCCAGCAGTGCGTTACTAGAGACCCAGTACTTC.

This chain uses TRBV4-3 with TRBJ2-7; D is perhaps TRBD1 (6 bases). The V gene's germline CDR1 is LGHNA and CDR2 YSLEER. This CDR3 comprises 16 residues. V was trimmed by 0 bases and J by 4 bases, leaving 16 bases between them. The CDR3 sequence: CASSQEVQGDGYEQYF. For the CDR3, the DNA is TGCGCCAGCAGCCAAGAAGTACAGGGAGATGGGTACGAGCAGTACTTC.

This clonotype showed up just a few times. The rearrangement links TRBV5-4 to TRBJ1-2, with D tentatively TRBD1 (5 bases). The CDR3 loop spans 15 amino acids. Germline values: CDR1 SGHNT, CDR2 YYREEE (reference sequence). Trimming left V 2 bases short and J 4 bases short, with 15 bases between. CDR3 residues: CASSFFGGEGYGYTF. The CDR3 DNA follows: TGTGCCAGCAGCTTCTTCGGGGGAGAGGGCTATGGCTACACCTTC.

This chain uses TRBV7-2 with TRBJ2-4; 7 bases are shared with TRBD1. The CDR3 covers 18 residues. CDR1 and CDR2 from the germline V gene are SGHTA and FQGNSA. V dropped 2 bases and J dropped 0; count of bases not matched to a gene: 10. The CDR3 DNA is TGTGCCAGCAGCTTATCGGACAGGAGGCTCCTAGCCAAAAACATTCAGTACTTC. This encodes CASSLSDRRLLAKNIQYF. The whole variable domain, remainder taken from reference TRBV7-2 and TRBJ2-4, is GAGVSQSPSNKVTEKGKDVELRCDPISGHTALYWYRQSLGQGLEFLIYFQGNSAPDKSGLPSDRFSAERTGGSVSTLTIQRTQQEDSAVYLCASSLSDRRLLAKNIQYFGAGTRLSVL.

On this clonotype itself: A much more abundant neighbour one base away suggests this may be a read error. The chain couples TRBV5-1 to TRBJ2-1, with TRBD2 matching over 13 bases. The V segment lost 3 bases and the J segment 6 bases; nucleotides outside the gene matches: 6. Germline-derived CDR1 and CDR2 are SGHRS and YFSETQ. This CDR3 has 16 residues. CDR3 amino acids: CASSSGTSGVGNEQFF. The CDR3 DNA sequence: TGCGCCAGCAGCTCTGGGACTAGCGGGGTGGGCAATGAGCAGTTCTTC. Drawing the rest from reference TRBV5-1 and TRBJ2-1, the complete variable domain is KAGVTQTPRYLIKTRGQQVTLSCSPISGHRSVSWYQQTPGQGLQFLFEYFSETQRNKGNFPGRFSGRQFSNSRSEMNVSTLELGDSALYLCASSSGTSGVGNEQFFGPGTRLTVL.

The chain joins TRBV7-3 to TRBJ2-1; D tentatively reads TRBD1 or TRBD2 (5 bases each). This CDR3 is built from 15 residues. V gave up 5 bases and J gave up 7 bases, with 18 bases separating them. CDR1 and CDR2 from the germline V gene are SGHTA and FQGTGA. The CDR3 DNA is TGTGCCAGCAGCCCCGAGGGGTTGGCTACAAATGAGCAGTTCTTC. Protein: CASSPEGLATNEQFF.

The gene calls are TRBV5-1 and TRBJ2-1; the match to TRBD2 covers 10 bases. The CDR3 runs to 15 residues. After removal of 4 bases from V and 7 bases from J, the junction contained 8 bases not matched to a gene. CDR1 is SGHRS, CDR2 YFSETQ, per germline. The CDR3 reads CASSVLAGMGNEQFF. In DNA, the CDR3 is TGCGCCAGCAGCGTACTAGCGGGAATGGGTAATGAGCAGTTCTTC.

The rearrangement links TRBV25-1 to TRBJ2-7; D call uncertain. Germline V CDR1 and CDR2: MGHDK, SYGVNS. The CDR3 is 16 residues long. Trimming left V 5 bases short and J 3 bases short, with 20 bases between. In nucleotides, the CDR3 is TGTGCCAGCAGTTCCCGAAGGAGAGACACCGGCTACGAGCAGTACTTC. It specifies CASSSRRRDTGYEQYF.

The J gene is TRBJ2-7, the V gene TRBV7-8, with 15 positions matching TRBD2. The CDR3 contains 18 residues. J was trimmed by 0 bases and V by 5 bases; bases with no gene match: 8. CDR1 SGHVS and CDR2 FQNEAQ come from the germline V gene. The CDR3 reads CASSLGLAGGTRSYEQYF. DNA of the CDR3: TGTGCCAGCAGCCTGGGACTAGCGGGAGGAACTCGCTCCTACGAGCAGTACTTC.

The chain couples TRBV4-1 to TRBJ2-1; maybe TRBD1 (5 bases). The CDR3 covers 21 residues. CDR1 is MGHRA, CDR2 YSYEKL, per germline. Between the trimmed V and J ends, which lost 1 base and 0 bases, there was a span of 25 bases. The CDR3 loop is CASSQGLFPHLTVGSYNEQFF. CDR3 nucleotide sequence: TGCGCCAGCAGCCAAGGCCTCTTCCCCCACCTGACAGTGGGCTCCTACAATGAGCAGTTCTTC.

This clonotype has a count of ten or more. V gene TRBV29-1 combines with J gene TRBJ2-5; the D gene is possibly TRBD2 (6 bases). The CDR3 is 12 residues long. The germline CDR1 and CDR2 sequences are SQVTM and ANQGSEA. With 3 bases removed from V and 5 bases from J, the gap between germline ends came to 10 bases. DNA of the CDR3: TGCAGCGTTGAGACGGCGGGGGAGACCCAGTACTTC. This gives the protein CSVETAGETQYF.

The chain combines TRBV3-1 with TRBJ2-5, with D uncertain. This CDR3 is built from 15 residues. V was pared by 0 bases and J by 0 bases, with 8 bases between. In germline, CDR1 is LGHDT, CDR2 YNNKEL (reference sequence). The CDR3 nucleotides are TGTGCCAGCAGCCAAGATCTGAGCAACCAAGAGACCCAGTACTTC. Amino acids: CASSQDLSNQETQYF.

This clonotype occurred a few times. The chain joins TRBV28 to TRBJ1-4, with D maybe TRBD1 (6 bases). CDR3 length equals 15 residues. Germline lookup yields CDR1 MDHEN and CDR2 SYDVKM. V gave up 1 base and J gave up 8 bases, with 14 bases separating them. CDR3 region: CASSLSSYRAEKLFF. In nucleotides, the CDR3 is TGTGCCAGCAGTTTATCCTCCTACAGGGCAGAAAAACTGTTTTTT.

There are a few counts of this clonotype. The CDR3 DNA follows: TGTGCCAGCAGCTTAGCGGGTAGCGGGGGGGGTTACAATGAGCAGTTCTTC. This gives the protein CASSLAGSGGGYNEQFF. The V call is TRBV7-2, the J call TRBJ2-1, with 11 nucleotides matching TRBD2. CDR3 length: 17 residues. Germline V CDR1 and CDR2: SGHTA, FQGNSA. V lost 0 bases, J lost 4 bases, and 5 bases stayed unmatched.

This clonotype was seen only a few times. The rearrangement links TRBV18 to TRBJ2-5; weak D call: TRBD1 (6 bases). The ends were cut back, 3 bases at V and 10 bases at J, with 15 bases in the middle. CDR3 length equals 13 residues. The V gene's germline CDR1 is KGHSH and CDR2 LQKENI. The CDR3 DNA sequence: TGTGCCAGCTCACCGGCTAGGGACACCGACCAGTACTTC. Translating gives CASSPARDTDQYF.

This clonotype appeared many times. The chain employs TRBV7-9 and TRBJ1-1; D uncertain. V gave up 6 bases and J gave up 4 bases, with 3 bases separating them. Germline V gene lookup returns CDR1 SEHNR and CDR2 FQNEAQ (reference sequence). This CDR3 is 10 amino acids long. The CDR3, as DNA: TGTGCCAGCAGTTTCACTGAAGCTTTCTTT. This gives the protein CASSFTEAFF. Full variable domain (missing parts from reference TRBV7-9 and TRBJ1-1): DTGVSQNPRHKITKRGQNVTFRCDPISEHNRLYWYRQTLGQGPEFLTYFQNEAQLEKSRLLSDRFSAERPKGSFSTLEIQRTEQGDSAMYLCASSFTEAFFGQGTRLTVV.

This clonotype was detected ten times or more. This chain connects TRBV5-1 to TRBJ2-5; D unresolved. Between the trimmed V and J ends, which lost 0 bases and 2 bases, there was a span of 2 bases. Germline values: CDR1 SGHRS, CDR2 YFSETQ. The CDR3 runs 12 residues. The CDR3 here is CASSLDQETQYF. In DNA form, the CDR3 reads TGCGCCAGCAGCTTGGATCAAGAGACCCAGTACTTC.